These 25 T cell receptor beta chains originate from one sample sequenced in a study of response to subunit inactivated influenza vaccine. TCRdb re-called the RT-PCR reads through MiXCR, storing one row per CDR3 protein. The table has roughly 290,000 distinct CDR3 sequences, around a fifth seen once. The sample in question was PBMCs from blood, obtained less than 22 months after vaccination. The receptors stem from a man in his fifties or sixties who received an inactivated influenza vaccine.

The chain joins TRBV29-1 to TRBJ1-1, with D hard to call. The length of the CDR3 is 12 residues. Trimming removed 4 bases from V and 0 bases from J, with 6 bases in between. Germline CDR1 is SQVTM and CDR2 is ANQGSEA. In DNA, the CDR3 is TGCAGCGTTGTAAGGGTGAACACTGAAGCTTTCTTT. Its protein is CSVVRVNTEAFF.

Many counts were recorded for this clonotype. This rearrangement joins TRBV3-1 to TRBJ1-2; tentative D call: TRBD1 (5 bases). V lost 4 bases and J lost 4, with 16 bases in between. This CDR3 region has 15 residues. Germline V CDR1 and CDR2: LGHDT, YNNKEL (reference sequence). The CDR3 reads CASSLSAWGGYGYTF. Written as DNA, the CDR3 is TGTGCCAGCAGCCTCTCAGCGTGGGGCGGCTATGGCTACACCTTC.

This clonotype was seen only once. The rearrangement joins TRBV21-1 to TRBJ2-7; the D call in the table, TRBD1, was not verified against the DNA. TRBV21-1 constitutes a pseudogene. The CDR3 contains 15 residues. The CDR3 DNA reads TGTGCCACATGTGCCGGACGGTACCTATCCTACGAGCAGTACTTC. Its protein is CATCAGRYLSYEQYF.

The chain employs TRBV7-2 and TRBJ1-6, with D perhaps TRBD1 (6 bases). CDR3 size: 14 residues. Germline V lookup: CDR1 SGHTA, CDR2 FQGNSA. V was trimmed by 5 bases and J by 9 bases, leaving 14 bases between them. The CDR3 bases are TGTGCCAGCAGCAAAGAGGGGGGGGTTTCACCCCTCCACTTT. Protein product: CASSKEGGVSPLHF.

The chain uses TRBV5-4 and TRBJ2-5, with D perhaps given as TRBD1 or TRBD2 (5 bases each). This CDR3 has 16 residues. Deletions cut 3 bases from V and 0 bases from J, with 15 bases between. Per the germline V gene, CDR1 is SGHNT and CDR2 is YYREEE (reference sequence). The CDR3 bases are TGTGCCAGCAGCTCGGGGCGCCAGGGCAACCAAGAGACCCAGTACTTC. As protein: CASSSGRQGNQETQYF.

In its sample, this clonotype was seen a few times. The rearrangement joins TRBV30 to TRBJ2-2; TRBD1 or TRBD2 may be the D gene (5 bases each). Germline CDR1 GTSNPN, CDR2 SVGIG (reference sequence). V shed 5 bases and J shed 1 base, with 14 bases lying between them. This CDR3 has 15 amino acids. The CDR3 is CAWLPGTLNTGELFF. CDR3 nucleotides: TGTGCCTGGCTCCCTGGGACCCTGAACACCGGGGAGCTGTTTTTT.

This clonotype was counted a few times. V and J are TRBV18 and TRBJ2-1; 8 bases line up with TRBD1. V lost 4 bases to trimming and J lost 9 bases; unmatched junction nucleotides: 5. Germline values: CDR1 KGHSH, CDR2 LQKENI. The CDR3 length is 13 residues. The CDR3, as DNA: TGTGCCAGCTCACTCGACAGGGGTCCTGAGCAGTTCTTC. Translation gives CASSLDRGPEQFF.

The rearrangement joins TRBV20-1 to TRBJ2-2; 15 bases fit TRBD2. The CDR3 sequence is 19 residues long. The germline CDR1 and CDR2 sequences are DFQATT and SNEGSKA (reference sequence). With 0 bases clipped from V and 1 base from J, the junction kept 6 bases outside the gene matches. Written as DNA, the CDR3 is TGCAGTGCTAGAGATGGGGGACTAGCGGGGGGAAGGAACACCGGGGAGCTGTTTTTT. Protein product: CSARDGGLAGGRNTGELFF.

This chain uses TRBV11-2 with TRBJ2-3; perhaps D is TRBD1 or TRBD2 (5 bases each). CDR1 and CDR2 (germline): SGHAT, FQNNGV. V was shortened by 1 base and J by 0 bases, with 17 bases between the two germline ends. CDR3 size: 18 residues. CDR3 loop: CASSLGGSYGPSTDTQYF. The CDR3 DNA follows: TGTGCCAGCAGCTTAGGGGGGTCATACGGGCCGAGCACAGATACGCAGTATTTT.

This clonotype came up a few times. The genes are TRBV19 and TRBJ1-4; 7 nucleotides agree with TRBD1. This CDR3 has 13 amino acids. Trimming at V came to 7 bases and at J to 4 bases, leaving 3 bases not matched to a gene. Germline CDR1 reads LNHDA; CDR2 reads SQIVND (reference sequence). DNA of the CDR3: TGTGCCAGTAAGAGACAGGGTAATGAAAAACTGTTTTTT. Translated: CASKRQGNEKLFF.

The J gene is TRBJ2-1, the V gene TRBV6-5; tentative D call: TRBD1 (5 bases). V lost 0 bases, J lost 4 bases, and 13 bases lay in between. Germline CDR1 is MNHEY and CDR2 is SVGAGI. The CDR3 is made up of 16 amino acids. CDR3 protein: CASSYSQASRYNEQFF. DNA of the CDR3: TGTGCCAGCAGTTACTCACAGGCCAGCAGGTACAATGAGCAGTTCTTC.

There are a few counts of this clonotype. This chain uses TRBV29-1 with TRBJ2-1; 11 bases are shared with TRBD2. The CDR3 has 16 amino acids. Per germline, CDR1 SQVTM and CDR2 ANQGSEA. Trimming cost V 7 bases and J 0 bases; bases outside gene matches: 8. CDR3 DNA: TGCAGCGCTGCGGGACTAGCGGAGATCTCCTACAATGAGCAGTTCTTC. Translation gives CSAAGLAEISYNEQFF.

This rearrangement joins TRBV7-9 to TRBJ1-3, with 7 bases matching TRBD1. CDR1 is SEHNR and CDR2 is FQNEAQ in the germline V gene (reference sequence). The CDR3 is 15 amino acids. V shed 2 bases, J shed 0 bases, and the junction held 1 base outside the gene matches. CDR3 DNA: TGTGCCAGCAGCTTAAGACAGGGCTCTGGAAACACCATATATTTT. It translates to CASSLRQGSGNTIYF.

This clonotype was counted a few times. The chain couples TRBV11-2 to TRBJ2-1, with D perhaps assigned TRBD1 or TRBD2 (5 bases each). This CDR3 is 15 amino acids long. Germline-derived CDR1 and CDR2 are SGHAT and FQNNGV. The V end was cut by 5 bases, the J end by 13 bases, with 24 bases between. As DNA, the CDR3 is TGTGCCAGCAGCACATCTCCGGGGCCAGCTATTGCACAGTTCTTC. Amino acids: CASSTSPGPAIAQFF. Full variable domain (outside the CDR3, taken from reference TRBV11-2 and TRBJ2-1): EAGVAQSPRYKIIEKRQSVAFWCNPISGHATLYWYQQILGQGPKLLIQFQNNGVVDDSQLPKDRFSAERLKGVDSTLKIQPAKLEDSAVYLCASSTSPGPAIAQFFGPGTRLTVL.

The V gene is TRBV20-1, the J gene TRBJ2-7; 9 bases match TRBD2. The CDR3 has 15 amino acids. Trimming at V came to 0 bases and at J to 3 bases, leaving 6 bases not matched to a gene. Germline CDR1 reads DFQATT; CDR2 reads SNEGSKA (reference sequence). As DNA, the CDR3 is TGCAGTGCTAGAGATGTAGCGGGAGCCAGCTACGAGCAGTACTTC. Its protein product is CSARDVAGASYEQYF.

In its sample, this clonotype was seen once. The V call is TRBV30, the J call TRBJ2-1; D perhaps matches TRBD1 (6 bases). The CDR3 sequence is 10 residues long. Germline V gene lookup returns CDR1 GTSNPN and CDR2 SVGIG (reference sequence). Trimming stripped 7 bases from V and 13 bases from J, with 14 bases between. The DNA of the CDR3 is TGTGCCTCCTCTCCGGGACACCAGTTCTTC. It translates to CASSPGHQFF. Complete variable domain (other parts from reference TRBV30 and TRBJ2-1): SQTIHQWPATLVQPVGSPLSLECTVEGTSNPNLYWYRQAAGRGLQLLFYSVGIGQISSEVPQNLSASRPQDRQFILSSKKLLLSDSGFYLCASSPGHQFFGPGTRLTVL.

For the CDR3, the DNA is TGTGCCAGCAGTTTATTTGGCAGGGGCAATCAGCCCCAGCATTTT. Residues: CASSLFGRGNQPQHF. The chain combines TRBV28 with TRBJ1-5; a possible D gene is TRBD1 (5 bases). The CDR3 is 15 residues long. The V end lost 1 base, the J end lost 2 bases, and 9 bases lay between the germline ends. CDR1 and CDR2 from the germline V gene are MDHEN and SYDVKM.

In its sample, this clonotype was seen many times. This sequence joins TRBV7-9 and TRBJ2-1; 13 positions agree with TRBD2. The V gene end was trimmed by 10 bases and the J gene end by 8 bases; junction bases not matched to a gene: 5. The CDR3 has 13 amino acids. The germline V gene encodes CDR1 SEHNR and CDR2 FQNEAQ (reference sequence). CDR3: CATGLAGVDEQFF. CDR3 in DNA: TGTGCCACCGGACTAGCGGGGGTTGATGAGCAGTTCTTC.

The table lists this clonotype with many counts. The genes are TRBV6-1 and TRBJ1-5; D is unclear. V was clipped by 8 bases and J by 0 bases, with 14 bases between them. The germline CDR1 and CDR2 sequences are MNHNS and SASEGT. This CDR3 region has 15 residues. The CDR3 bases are TGTGCCAGCGCGCCCGTGGCGGATAGCAATCAGCCCCAGCATTTT. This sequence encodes CASAPVADSNQPQHF.

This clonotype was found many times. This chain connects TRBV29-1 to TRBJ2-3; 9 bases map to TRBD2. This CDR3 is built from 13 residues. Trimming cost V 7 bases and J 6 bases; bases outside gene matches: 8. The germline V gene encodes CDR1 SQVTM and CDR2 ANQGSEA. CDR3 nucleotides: TGCAGCGGGAAGCAAGCGGGGGGCGATACGCAGTATTTT. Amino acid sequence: CSGKQAGGDTQYF.

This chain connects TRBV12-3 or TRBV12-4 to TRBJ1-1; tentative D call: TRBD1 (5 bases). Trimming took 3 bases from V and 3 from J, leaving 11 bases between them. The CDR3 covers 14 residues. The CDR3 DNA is TGTGCCAGCAGTTTCGAAGGGGCCTACACTGAAGCTTTCTTT. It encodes CASSFEGAYTEAFF.

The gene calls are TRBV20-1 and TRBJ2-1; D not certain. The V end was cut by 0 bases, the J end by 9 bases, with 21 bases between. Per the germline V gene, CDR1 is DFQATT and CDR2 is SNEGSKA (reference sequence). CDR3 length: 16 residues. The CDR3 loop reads CSARDPTKSWTVEQFF. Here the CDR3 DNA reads TGCAGTGCTAGAGATCCTACTAAGTCCTGGACGGTTGAGCAGTTCTTC.

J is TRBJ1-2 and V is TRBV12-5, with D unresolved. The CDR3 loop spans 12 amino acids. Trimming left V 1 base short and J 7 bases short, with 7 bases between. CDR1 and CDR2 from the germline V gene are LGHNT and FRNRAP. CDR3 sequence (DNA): TGTGCTAGTGGTTTGGAGACGGGTGGCTACACCTTC. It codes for CASGLETGGYTF.

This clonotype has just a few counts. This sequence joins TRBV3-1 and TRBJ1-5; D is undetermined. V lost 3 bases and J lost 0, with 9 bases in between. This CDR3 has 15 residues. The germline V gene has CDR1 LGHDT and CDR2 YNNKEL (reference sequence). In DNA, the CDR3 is TGTGCCAGCAGCCAGTCGGGTCTTAGCAATCAGCCCCAGCATTTT. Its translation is CASSQSGLSNQPQHF.

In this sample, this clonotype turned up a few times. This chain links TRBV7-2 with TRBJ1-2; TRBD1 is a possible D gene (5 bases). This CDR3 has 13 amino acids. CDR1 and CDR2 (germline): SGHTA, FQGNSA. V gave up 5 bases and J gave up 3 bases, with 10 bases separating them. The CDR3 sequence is CASSPRGYYGYTF. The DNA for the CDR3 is TGTGCCAGCAGCCCAAGGGGCTACTATGGCTACACCTTC. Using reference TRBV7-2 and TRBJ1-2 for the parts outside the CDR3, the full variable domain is GAGVSQSPSNKVTEKGKDVELRCDPISGHTALYWYRQSLGQGLEFLIYFQGNSAPDKSGLPSDRFSAERTGGSVSTLTIQRTQQEDSAVYLCASSPRGYYGYTFGSGTRLTVV.